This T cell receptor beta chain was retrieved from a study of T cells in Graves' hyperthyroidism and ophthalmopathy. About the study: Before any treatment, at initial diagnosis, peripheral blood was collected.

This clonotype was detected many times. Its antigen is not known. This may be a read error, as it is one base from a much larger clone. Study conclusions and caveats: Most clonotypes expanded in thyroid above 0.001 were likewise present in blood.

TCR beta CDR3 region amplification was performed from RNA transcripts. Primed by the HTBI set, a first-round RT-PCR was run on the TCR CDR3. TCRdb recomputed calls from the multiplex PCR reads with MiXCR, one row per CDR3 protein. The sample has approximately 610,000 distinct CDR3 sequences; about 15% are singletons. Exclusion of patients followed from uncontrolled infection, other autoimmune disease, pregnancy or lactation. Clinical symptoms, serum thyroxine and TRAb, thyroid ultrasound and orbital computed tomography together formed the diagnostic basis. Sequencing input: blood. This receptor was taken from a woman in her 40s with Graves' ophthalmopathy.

The CDR3 reads CASSFQEWDTEAFF. The CDR3 coding sequence is TGTGCCAGCAGTTTTCAGGAGTGGGACACTGAAGCTTTCTTT. This rearrangement joins TRBV12-3 or TRBV12-4 to TRBJ1-1, with D unclear. This CDR3 spans 14 amino acids. V lost 3 bases, J lost 3 bases, and 11 bases lay in between.